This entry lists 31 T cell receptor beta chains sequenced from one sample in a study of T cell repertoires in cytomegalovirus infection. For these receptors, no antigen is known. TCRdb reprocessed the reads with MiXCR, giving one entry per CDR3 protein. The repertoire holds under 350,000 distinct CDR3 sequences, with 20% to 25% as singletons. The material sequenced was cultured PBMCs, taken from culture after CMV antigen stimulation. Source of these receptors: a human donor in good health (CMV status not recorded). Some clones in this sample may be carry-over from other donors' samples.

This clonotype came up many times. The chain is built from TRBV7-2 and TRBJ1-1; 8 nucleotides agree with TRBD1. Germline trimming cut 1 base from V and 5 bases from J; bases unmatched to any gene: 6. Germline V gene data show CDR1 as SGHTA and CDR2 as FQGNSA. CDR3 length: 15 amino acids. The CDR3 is CASSLDGQGGTEAFF. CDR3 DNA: TGTGCCAGCAGCTTAGATGGACAGGGAGGGACTGAAGCTTTCTTT.

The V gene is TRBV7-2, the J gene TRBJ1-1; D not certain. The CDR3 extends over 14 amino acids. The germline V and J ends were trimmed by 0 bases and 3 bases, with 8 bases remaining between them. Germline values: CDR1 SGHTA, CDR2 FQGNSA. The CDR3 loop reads CASSLAVVDTEAFF. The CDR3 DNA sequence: TGTGCCAGCAGCTTAGCTGTGGTTGACACTGAAGCTTTCTTT. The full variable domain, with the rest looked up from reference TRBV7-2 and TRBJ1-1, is GAGVSQSPSNKVTEKGKDVELRCDPISGHTALYWYRQSLGQGLEFLIYFQGNSAPDKSGLPSDRFSAERTGGSVSTLTIQRTQQEDSAVYLCASSLAVVDTEAFFGQGTRLTVV.

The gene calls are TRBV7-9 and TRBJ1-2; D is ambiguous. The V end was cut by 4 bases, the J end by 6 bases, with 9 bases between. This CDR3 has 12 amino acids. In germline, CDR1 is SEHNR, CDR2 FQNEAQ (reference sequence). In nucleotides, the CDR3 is TGTGCCAGCAGCTCATCCGGTAATGGCTACACCTTC. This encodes CASSSSGNGYTF.

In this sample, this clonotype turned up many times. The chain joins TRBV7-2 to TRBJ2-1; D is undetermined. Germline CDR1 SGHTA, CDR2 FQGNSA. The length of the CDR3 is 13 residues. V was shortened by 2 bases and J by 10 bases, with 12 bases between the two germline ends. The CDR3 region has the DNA TGTGCCAGCAGCTTATATCGCGAAAGGGAGCAGTTCTTC. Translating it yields CASSLYREREQFF.

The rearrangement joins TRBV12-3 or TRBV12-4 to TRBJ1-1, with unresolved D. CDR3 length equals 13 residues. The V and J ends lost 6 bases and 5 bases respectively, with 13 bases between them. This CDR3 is CASSTGLRTEAFF. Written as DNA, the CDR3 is TGTGCCAGCAGCACGGGCCTGAGGACTGAAGCTTTCTTT.

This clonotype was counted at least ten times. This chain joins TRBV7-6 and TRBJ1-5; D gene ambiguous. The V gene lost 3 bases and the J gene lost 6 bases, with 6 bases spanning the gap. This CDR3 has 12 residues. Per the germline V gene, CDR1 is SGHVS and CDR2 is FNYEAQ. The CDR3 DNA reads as TGTGCCAGCAGCTTTGCGGGTCAGCCCCAGCATTTT. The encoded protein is CASSFAGQPQHF.

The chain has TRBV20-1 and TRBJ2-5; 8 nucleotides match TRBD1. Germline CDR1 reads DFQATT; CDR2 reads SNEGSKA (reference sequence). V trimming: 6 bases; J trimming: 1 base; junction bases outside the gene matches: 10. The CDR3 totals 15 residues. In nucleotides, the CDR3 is TGCAGTGCCAACCCGGGACAGGCAACCCAAGAGACCCAGTACTTC. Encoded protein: CSANPGQATQETQYF.

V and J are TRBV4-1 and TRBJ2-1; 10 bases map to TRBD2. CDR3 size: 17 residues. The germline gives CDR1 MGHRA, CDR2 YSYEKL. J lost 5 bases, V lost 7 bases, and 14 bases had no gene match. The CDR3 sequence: CASTPFVGTSENNEQFF. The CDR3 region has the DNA TGCGCCAGCACCCCTTTCGTCGGGACTAGCGAAAACAATGAGCAGTTCTTC.

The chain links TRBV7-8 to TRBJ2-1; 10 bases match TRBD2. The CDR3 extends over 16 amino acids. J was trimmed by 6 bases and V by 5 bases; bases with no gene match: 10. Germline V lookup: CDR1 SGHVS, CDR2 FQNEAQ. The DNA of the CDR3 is TGTGCCAGCAGCCGGATAGCGGGAGGCCCCTCCAATGAGCAGTTCTTC. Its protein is CASSRIAGGPSNEQFF.

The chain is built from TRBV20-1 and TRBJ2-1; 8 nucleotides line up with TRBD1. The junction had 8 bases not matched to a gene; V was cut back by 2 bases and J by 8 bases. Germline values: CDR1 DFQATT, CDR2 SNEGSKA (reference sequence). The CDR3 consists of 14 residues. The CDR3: CSARRQGARDEQFF. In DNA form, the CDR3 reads TGCAGTGCTAGAAGGCAGGGGGCTAGGGATGAGCAGTTCTTC.

As DNA, the CDR3 is TGCAGTGCTAGAGATCCCGGGAGAGGTGGTTGGACAGATACGCAGTATTTT. Protein: CSARDPGRGGWTDTQYF. J is TRBJ2-3 and V is TRBV20-1; D perhaps matches TRBD2 (6 bases). The CDR3 extends over 17 amino acids. V was clipped by 0 bases and J by 3 bases, with 19 bases between them. CDR1 and CDR2 (germline): DFQATT, SNEGSKA (reference sequence).

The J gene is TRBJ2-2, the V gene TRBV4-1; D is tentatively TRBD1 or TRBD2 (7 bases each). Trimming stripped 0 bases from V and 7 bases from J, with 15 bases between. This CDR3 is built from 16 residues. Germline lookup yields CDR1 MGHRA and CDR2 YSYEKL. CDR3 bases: TGCGCCAGCAGCCAAGAGGGAGGGGGCCGGGACGGGGAGCTGTTTTTT. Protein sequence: CASSQEGGGRDGELFF.

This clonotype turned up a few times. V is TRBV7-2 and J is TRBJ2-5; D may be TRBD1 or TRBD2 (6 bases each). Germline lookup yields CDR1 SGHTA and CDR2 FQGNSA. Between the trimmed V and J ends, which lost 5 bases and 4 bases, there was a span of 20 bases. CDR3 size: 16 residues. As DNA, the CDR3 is TGTGCCAGCAGCCTCCGCCCCGGAGGGGGATCAGAGACCCAGTACTTC. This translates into CASSLRPGGGSETQYF.

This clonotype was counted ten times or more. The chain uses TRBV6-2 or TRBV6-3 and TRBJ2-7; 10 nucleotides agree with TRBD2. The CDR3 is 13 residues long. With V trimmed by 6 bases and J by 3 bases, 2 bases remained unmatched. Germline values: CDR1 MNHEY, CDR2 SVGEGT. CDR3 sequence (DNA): TGTGCCAGCAGACCTAGCGGGAGCTACGAGCAGTACGTC. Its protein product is CASRPSGSYEQYV.

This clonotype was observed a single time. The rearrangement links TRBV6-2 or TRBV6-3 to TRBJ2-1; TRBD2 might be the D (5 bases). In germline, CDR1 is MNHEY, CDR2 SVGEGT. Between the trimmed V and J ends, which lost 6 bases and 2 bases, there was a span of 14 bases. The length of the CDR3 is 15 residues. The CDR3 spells CASSPSTGTYNEQFF. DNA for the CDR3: TGTGCCAGCAGCCCCTCAACGGGAACCTACAATGAGCAGTTCTTC.

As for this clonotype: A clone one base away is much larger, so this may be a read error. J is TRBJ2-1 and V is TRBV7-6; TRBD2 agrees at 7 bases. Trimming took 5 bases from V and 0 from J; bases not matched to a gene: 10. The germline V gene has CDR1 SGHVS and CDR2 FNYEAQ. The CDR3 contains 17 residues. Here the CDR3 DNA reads TGTGCCAGCAGCCCTAAGGGGCGGGAGATCTCCTACAATGAGCAGTTCTTC. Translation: CASSPKGREISYNEQFF.

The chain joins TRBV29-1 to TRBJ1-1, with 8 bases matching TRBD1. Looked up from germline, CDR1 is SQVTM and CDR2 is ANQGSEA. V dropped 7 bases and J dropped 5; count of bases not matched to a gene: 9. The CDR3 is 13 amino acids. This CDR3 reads CSGVQGAGTEAFF. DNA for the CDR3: TGCAGCGGGGTCCAGGGGGCGGGTACTGAAGCTTTCTTT.

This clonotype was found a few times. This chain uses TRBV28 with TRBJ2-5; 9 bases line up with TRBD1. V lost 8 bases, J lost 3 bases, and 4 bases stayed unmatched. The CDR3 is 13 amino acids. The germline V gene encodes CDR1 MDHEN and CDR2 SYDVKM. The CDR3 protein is CASSDRGKETQYF. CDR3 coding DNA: TGTGCCAGCTCGGACAGGGGTAAAGAGACCCAGTACTTC.

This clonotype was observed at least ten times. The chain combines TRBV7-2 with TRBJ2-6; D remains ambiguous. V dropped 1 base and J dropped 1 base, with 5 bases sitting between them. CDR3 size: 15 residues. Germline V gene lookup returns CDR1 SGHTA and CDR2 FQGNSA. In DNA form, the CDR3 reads TGTGCCAGCAGCTTAGGGGTTTCTGGGGCCAACGTCCTGACTTTC. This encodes CASSLGVSGANVLTF.

The CDR3 loop is CSVEGSRPEAFF. Here the CDR3 DNA reads TGCAGCGTTGAAGGCAGTCGCCCTGAAGCTTTCTTT. V is TRBV29-1 and J is TRBJ1-1, with D unclear. Trimming stripped 1 base from V and 6 bases from J, with 9 bases between. Germline CDR1 is SQVTM and CDR2 is ANQGSEA. This CDR3 region has 12 residues.

CDR3 bases: TGCGCCAGCAGCTTGGCCTATGAGACGGGGTACCAAGAGACCCAGTACTTC. As protein: CASSLAYETGYQETQYF. The chain has TRBV5-1 and TRBJ2-5; the D gene is possibly TRBD2 (5 bases). Per germline, CDR1 SGHRS and CDR2 YFSETQ. V shed 0 bases and J shed 0 bases, with 15 bases lying between them. CDR3 size: 17 residues. The entire variable domain, with the rest obtained from reference TRBV5-1 and TRBJ2-5, is as follows: KAGVTQTPRYLIKTRGQQVTLSCSPISGHRSVSWYQQTPGQGLQFLFEYFSETQRNKGNFPGRFSGRQFSNSRSEMNVSTLELGDSALYLCASSLAYETGYQETQYFGPGTRLLVL.

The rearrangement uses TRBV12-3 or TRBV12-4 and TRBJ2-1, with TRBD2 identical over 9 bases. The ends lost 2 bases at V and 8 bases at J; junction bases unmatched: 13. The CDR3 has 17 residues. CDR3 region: CASSLWGAAGGGDEQFF. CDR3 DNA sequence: TGTGCCAGCAGTTTATGGGGAGCAGCGGGAGGAGGGGATGAGCAGTTCTTC.

CDR3 DNA: TGTGCCACCAGCAGAGATCGGAGCGAGCAGTACTTC. Its translation: CATSRDRSEQYF. This rearrangement joins TRBV15 to TRBJ2-7; no clear D gene. Per the germline V gene, CDR1 is LNHNV and CDR2 is YYDKDF (reference sequence). This CDR3 is built from 12 residues. V dropped 0 bases and J dropped 6 bases, with 6 bases sitting between them. Using reference TRBV15 and TRBJ2-7 for the parts outside the CDR3, the full variable domain is DAMVIQNPRYQVTQFGKPVTLSCSQTLNHNVMYWYQQKSSQAPKLLFHYYDKDFNNEADTPDNFQSRRPNTSFCFLDIRSPGLGDTAMYLCATSRDRSEQYFGPGTRLTVT.

CDR3: CASRRLAGRQRELFF. The CDR3 DNA reads TGTGCCAGCAGAAGACTAGCGGGGCGCCAACGGGAGCTGTTTTTT. The chain links TRBV12-3 or TRBV12-4 to TRBJ2-2, with TRBD2 matching over 11 bases. Trimming took 6 bases from V and 9 from J; bases not matched to a gene: 9. The CDR3 has 15 amino acids.

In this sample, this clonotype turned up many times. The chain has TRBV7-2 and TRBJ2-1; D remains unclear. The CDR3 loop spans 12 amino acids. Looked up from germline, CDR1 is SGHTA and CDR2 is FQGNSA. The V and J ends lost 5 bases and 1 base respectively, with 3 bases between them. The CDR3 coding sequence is TGTGCCAGCAGCGCGTCCTACAATGAGCAGTTCTTC. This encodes CASSASYNEQFF. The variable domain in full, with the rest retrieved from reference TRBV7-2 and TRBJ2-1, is GAGVSQSPSNKVTEKGKDVELRCDPISGHTALYWYRQSLGQGLEFLIYFQGNSAPDKSGLPSDRFSAERTGGSVSTLTIQRTQQEDSAVYLCASSASYNEQFFGPGTRLTVL.

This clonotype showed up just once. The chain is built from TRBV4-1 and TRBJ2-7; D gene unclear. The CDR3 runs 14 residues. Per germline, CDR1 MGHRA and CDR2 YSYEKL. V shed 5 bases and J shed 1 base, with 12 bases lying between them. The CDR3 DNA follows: TGCGCCAGCAGCGCCTTAGGCCAATCCTACGAGCAGTACTTC. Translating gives CASSALGQSYEQYF.

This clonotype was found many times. CDR3 bases: TGTGCCAGCAGCCCCCGAGGCGGGAGAATGTTCGGTGAGCAGTTCTTC. This codes for CASSPRGGRMFGEQFF. The genes are TRBV7-9 and TRBJ2-1, with TRBD2 matching over 7 bases. The CDR3 sequence is 16 residues long. V shed 5 bases and J 9 bases; nucleotides not matched to a gene: 16. Per germline, CDR1 SEHNR and CDR2 FQNEAQ (reference sequence).

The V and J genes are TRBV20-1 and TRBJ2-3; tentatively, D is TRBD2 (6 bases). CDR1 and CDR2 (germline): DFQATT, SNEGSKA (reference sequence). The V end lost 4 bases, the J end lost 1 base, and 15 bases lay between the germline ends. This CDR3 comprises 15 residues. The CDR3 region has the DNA TGCAGTGCTACTTTGGCGGGATTGGGCACAGATACGCAGTATTTT. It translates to CSATLAGLGTDTQYF.

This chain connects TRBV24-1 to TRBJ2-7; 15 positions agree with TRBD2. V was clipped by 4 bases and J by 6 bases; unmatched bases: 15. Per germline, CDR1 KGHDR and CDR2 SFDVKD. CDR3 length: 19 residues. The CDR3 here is CATSDPTPGTSGRRCEQYV. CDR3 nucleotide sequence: TGTGCCACCAGTGACCCCACACCCGGGACTAGCGGGAGGAGGTGCGAGCAGTACGTC.

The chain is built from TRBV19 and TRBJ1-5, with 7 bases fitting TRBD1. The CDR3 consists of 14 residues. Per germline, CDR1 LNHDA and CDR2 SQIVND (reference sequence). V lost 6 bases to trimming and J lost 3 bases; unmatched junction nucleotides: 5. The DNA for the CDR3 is TGTGCCAGTAGGGGACAGCCTAACAATCAGCCCCAGCATTTT. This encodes CASRGQPNNQPQHF.

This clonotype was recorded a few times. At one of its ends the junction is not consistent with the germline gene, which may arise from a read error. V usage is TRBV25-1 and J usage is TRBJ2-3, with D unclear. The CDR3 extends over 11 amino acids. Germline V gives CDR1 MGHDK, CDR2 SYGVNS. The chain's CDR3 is CASSGTATLYF. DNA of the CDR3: TGTGCCAGCAGTGGCACAGCAACGCTGTATTTT.